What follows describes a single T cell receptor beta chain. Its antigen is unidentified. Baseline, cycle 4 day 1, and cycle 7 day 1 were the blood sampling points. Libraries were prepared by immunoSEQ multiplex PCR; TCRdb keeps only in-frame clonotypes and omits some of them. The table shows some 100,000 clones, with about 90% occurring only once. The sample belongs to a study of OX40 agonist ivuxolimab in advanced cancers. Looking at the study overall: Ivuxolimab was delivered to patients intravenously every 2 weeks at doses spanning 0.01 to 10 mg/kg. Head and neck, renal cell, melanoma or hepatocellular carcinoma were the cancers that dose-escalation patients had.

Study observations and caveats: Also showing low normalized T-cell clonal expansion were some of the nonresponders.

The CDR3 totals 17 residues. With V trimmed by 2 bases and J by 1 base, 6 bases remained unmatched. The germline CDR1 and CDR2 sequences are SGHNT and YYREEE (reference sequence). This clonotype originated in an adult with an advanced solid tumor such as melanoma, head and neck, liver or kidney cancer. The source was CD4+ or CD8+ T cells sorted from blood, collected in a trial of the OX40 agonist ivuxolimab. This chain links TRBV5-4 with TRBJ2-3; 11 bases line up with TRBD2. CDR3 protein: CASSFTSGSIGTDTQYF. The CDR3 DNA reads TGTGCCAGCAGCTTCACTAGCGGGAGCATCGGCACAGATACGCAGTATTTT.